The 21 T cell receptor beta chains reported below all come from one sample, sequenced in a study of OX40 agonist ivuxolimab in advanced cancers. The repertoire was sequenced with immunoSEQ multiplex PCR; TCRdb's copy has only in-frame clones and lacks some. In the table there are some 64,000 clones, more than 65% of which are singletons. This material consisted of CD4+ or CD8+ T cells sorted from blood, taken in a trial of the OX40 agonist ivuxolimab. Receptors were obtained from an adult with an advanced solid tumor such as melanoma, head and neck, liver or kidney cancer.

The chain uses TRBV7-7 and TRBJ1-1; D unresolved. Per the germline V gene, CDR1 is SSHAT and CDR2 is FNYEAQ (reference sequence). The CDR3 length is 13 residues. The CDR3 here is CASSLSQNTEAFF. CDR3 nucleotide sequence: TGTGCTAGCTCTTTATCGCAGAACACTGAAGCTTTCTTT. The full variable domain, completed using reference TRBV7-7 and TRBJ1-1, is GAGVSQSPRYKVTKRGQDVTLRCDPISSHATLYWYQQALGQGPEFLTYFNYEAQPDKSGLPSDRFSAERPEGSISTLTIQRTEQRDSAMYRCASSLSQNTEAFFGQGTRLTVV.

DNA of the CDR3: TGTGCCAGCAGCTTATCCAGCGGGATTTACTCCTACGAGCAGTACTTC. This translates into CASSLSSGIYSYEQYF. This chain links TRBV5-4 with TRBJ2-7, with 7 bases that match TRBD2. The germline gives CDR1 SGHNT, CDR2 YYREEE (reference sequence). CDR3 length: 16 residues. V gave up 2 bases and J gave up 0 bases; unmatched junction bases: 8.

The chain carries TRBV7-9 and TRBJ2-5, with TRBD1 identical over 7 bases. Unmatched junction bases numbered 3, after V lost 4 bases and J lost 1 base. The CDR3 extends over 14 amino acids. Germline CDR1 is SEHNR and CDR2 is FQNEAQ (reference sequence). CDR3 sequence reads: CASSWGTAQETQYF. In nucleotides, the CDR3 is TGTGCCAGCAGCTGGGGGACAGCCCAAGAGACCCAGTACTTC.

The CDR3, as DNA: TGTGCCAGCAGCTTTGCTGGCACGCGGACAGATTCCTACGAGCAGTACTTC. It translates to CASSFAGTRTDSYEQYF. J is TRBJ2-7 and V is TRBV7-9, with D tentatively TRBD1 (6 bases). Germline V gene data show CDR1 as SEHNR and CDR2 as FQNEAQ (reference sequence). The CDR3 runs 17 residues. Trimming left V 3 bases short and J 1 base short, with 19 bases between.

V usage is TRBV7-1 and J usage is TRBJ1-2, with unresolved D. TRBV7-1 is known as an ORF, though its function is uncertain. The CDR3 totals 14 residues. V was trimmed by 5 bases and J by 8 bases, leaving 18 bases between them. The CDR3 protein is CASSQRTDGEGYTF. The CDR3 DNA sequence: TGTGCCAGCAGCCAAAGGACGGACGGAGAGGGCTACACCTTC.

The CDR3 coding sequence is TGCAGCGCTACACTGACTAGTCCCGGGGAGCTGTTTTTT. Its translation: CSATLTSPGELFF. The J gene is TRBJ2-2, the V gene TRBV29-1, with D maybe TRBD2 (6 bases). The V gene lost 7 bases and the J gene lost 6 bases, with 15 bases spanning the gap. CDR3 length: 13 amino acids. Germline CDR1 SQVTM, CDR2 ANQGSEA.

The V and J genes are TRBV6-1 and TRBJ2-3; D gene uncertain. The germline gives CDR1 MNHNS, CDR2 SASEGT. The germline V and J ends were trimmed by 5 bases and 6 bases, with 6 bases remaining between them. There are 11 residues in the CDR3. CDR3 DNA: TGTGCCAGCAGTTCCCAGGATACGCAGTATTTT. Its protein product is CASSSQDTQYF.

CDR3 DNA sequence: TGTGCCAGCAGTCATAACAGGGGGCGCACGGGGGAGCTGTTTTTT. This gives the protein CASSHNRGRTGELFF. The chain has TRBV11-2 and TRBJ2-2; 9 bases agree with TRBD1. The V segment lost 6 bases and the J segment 8 bases; nucleotides outside the gene matches: 10. The CDR3 loop spans 15 amino acids. The germline CDR1 and CDR2 sequences are SGHAT and FQNNGV.

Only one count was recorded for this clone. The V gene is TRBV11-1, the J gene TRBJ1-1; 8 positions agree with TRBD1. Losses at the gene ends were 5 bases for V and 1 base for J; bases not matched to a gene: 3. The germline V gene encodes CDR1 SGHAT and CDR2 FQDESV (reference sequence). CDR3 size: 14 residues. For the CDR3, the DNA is TGTGCCAGCAGCCCCGACAGGGGGAACACTGAAGCTTTCTTT. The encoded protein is CASSPDRGNTEAFF. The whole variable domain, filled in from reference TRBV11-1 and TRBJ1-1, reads EAEVAQSPRYKITEKSQAVAFWCDPISGHATLYWYRQILGQGPELLVQFQDESVVDDSQLPKDRFSAERLKGVDSTLKIQPAELGDSAMYLCASSPDRGNTEAFFGQGTRLTVV.

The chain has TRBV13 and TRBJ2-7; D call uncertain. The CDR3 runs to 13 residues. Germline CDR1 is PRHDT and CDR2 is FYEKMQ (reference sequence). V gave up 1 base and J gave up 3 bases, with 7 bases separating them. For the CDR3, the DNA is TGTGCCAGCAGCTTAGTAGGCGTCTACGAGCAGTACTTC. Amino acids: CASSLVGVYEQYF. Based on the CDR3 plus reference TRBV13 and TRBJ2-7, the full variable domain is AAGVIQSPRHLIKEKRETATLKCYPIPRHDTVYWYQQGPGQDPQFLISFYEKMQSDKGSIPDRFSAQQFSDYHSELNMSSLELGDSALYFCASSLVGVYEQYFGPGTRLTVT.

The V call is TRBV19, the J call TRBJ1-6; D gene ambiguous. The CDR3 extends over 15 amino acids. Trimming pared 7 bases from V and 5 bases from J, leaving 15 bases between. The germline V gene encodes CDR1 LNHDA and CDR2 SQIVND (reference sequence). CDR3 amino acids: CASTSKAGHNSPLHF. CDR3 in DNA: TGTGCCAGTACCAGTAAAGCGGGTCATAATTCACCCCTCCACTTT.

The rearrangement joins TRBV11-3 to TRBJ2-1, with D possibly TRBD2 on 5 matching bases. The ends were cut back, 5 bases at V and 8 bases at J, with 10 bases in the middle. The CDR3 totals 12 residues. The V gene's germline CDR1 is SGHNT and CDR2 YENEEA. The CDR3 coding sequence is TGTGCCAGCAGCGGACTTACGGATGAGCAGTTCTTC. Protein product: CASSGLTDEQFF.

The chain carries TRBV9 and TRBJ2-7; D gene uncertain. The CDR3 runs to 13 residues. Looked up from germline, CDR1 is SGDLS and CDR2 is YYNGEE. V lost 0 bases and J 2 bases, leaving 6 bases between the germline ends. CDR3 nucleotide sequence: TGTGCCAGCAGCGTAGCCACCGCCTACGAGCAGTACTTC. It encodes CASSVATAYEQYF.

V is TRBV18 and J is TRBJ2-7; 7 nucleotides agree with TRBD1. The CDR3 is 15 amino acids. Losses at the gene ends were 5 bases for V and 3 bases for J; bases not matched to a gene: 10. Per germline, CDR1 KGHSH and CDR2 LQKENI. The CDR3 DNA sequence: TGTGCCAGCTCATCAGCCGGGACAGAAGACTACGAGCAGTACTTC. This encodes CASSSAGTEDYEQYF.

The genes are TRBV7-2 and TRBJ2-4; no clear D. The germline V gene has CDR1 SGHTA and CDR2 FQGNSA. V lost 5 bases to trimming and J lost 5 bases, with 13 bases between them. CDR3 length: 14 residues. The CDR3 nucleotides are TGTGCCAGCAGCCACTCCGGACGGGAAAACATTCAGTACTTC. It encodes CASSHSGRENIQYF.

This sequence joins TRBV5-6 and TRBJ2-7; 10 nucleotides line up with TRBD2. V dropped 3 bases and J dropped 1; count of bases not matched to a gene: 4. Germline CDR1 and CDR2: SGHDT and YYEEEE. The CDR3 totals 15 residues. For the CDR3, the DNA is TGTGCCAGCAGCTCGACTAGCGGGTTTTCCTACGAGCAGTACTTC. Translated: CASSSTSGFSYEQYF.

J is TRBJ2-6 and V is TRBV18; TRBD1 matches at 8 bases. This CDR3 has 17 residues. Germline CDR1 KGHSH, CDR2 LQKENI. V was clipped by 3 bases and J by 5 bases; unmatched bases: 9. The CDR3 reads CASSPLTGEGWANVLTF. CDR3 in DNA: TGTGCCAGCTCACCCTTGACAGGGGAAGGATGGGCCAACGTCCTGACTTTC.

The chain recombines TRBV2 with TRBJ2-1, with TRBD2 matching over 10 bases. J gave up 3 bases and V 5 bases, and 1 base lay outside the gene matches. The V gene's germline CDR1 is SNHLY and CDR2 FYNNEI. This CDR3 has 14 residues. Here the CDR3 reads CASSPSGSYNEQFF. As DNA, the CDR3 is TGTGCCAGCAGTCCTAGCGGGAGCTACAATGAGCAGTTCTTC.

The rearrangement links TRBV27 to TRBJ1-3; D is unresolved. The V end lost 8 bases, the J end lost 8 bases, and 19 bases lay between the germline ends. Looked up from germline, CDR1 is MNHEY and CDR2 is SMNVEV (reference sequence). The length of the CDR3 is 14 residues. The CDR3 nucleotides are TGTGCCAGCGGAGAACTCGGTCGCGCGGACACCATATATTTT. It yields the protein CASGELGRADTIYF.

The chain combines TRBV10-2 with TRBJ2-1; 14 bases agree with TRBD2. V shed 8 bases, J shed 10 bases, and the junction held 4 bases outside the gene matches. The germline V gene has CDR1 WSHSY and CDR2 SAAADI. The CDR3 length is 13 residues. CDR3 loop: CASRLAGGPEQFF. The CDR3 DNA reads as TGCGCCAGCCGACTAGCGGGAGGGCCGGAGCAGTTCTTC.

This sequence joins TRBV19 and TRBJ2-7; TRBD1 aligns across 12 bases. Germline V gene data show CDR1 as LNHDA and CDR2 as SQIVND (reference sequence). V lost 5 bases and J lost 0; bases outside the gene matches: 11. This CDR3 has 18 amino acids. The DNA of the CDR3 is TGTGCCAGTAGTGGCGGGGACAGGGGGCTACCAAGCTCCTACGAGCAGTACTTC. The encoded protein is CASSGGDRGLPSSYEQYF.